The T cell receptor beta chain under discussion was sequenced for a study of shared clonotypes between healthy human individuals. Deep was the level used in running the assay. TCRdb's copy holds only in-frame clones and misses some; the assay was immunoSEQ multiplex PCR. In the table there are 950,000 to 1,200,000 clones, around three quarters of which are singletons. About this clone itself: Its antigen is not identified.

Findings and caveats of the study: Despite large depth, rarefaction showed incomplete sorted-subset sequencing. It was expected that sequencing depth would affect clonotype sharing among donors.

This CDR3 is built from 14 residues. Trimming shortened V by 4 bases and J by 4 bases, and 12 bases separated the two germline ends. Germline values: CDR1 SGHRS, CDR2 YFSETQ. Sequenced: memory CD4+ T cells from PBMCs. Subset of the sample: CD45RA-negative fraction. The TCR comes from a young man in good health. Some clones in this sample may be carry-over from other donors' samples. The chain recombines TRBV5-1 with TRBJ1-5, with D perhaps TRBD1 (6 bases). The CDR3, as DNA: TGCGCCAGCAGCCTGGACAGTAAAAATCAGCCCCAGCATTTT. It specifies CASSLDSKNQPQHF.